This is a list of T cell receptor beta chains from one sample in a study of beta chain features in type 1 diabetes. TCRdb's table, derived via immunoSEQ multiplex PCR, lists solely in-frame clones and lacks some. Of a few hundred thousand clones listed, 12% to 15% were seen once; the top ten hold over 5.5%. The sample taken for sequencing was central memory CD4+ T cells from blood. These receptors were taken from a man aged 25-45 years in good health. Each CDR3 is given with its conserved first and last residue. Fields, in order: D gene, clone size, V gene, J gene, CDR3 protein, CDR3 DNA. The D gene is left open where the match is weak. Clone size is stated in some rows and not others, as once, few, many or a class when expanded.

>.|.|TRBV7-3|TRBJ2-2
CASSLLGGTAMTGELFF
TGTGCCAGCAGCTTACTAGGAGGGACCGCGATGACCGGGGAGCTGTTTTTT
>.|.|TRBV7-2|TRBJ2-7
CASSLDAGASLYEQYF
TGTGCCAGCAGCTTGGATGCGGGGGCAAGTCTCTACGAGCAGTACTTC
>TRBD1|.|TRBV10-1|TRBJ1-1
CASRAGGDNTEAFF
TGCGCCAGCAGGGCAGGGGGCGATAACACTGAAGCTTTCTTT
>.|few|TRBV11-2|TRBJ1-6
CASSQGVGTDNSPLHF
TGCGCCAGCAGCCAAGGGGTCGGAACGGATAATTCACCCCTCCACTTT
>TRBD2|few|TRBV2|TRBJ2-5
CASSGYGGAQYF
TGTGCCAGCAGCGGCTATGGGGGGGCCCAGTACTTC
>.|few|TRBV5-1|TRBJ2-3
CASSLSGESTDTQYF
TGCGCCAGCAGCTTGTCCGGGGAAAGCACAGATACGCAGTATTTT
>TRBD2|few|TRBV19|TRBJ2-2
CASSSTSGRSGGELFF
TGTGCCAGTAGTAGCACTAGCGGGAGATCAGGCGGGGAGCTGTTTTTT
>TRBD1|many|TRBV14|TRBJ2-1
CASRRQGRDNEQFF
TGTGCCAGCAGGCGACAGGGTCGGGACAATGAGCAGTTCTTC
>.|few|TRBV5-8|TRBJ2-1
CASSLISGRGYEQFF
TGTGCCAGCAGCTTGATCTCCGGGAGAGGATATGAGCAGTTCTTC
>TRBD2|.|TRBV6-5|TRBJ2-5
CASSYYADGRETQYF
TGTGCCAGCAGTTATTATGCGGACGGGAGGGAGACCCAGTACTTC
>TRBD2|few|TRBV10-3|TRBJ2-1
CASSQGLDGEQFF
TGTGCCAGCAGTCAGGGACTAGACGGTGAGCAGTTCTTC
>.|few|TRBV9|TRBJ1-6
CASSVDAGPNSPLHF
TGTGCCAGCAGCGTAGATGCAGGGCCGAATTCACCCCTCCACTTT
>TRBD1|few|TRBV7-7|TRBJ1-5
CASSLDLTGVNQPQHF
TGTGCCAGCAGCTTAGACTTGACAGGGGTAAATCAGCCCCAGCATTTT
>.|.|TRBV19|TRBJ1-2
CASSPARGSGYTF
TGTGCCAGTAGTCCCGCACGGGGCTCTGGCTACACCTTC
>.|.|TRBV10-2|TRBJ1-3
CASSPGAISGNTIYF
TGCGCCAGCAGCCCGGGGGCTATCTCTGGAAACACCATATATTTT
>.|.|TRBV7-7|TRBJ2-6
CASSGVGANVLTF
TGTGCCAGCAGCGGGGTCGGGGCCAACGTCCTGACTTTC
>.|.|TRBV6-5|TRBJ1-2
CASSYSTRGGDGYTF
TGTGCCAGCAGTTACTCGACCAGGGGTGGAGATGGCTACACCTTC
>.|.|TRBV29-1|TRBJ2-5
CSVPGGSTSGTQYF
TGCAGCGTTCCCGGTGGGTCCACAAGCGGGACCCAGTACTTC
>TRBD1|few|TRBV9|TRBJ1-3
CASSVDGTGRNTIYF
TGTGCCAGCAGCGTAGACGGGACAGGGAGAAACACCATATATTTT
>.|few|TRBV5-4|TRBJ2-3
CASSFRDTQYF
TGTGCCAGCAGCTTTAGAGATACGCAGTATTTT
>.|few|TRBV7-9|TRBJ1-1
CASSLSAGGTEAFF
TGTGCCAGCAGCTTATCCGCGGGGGGCACTGAAGCTTTCTTT
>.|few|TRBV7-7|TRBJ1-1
CASSSSNAEAFF
TGTGCCAGCAGCTCTTCGAACGCTGAAGCTTTCTTT
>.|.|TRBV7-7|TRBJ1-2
CASSQDIGGYTF
TGCGCCAGCAGCCAGGACATTGGGGGCTACACCTTC
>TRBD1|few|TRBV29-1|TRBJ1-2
CSVRQGNYGYTF
TGCAGCGTCCGACAGGGAAACTATGGCTACACCTTC
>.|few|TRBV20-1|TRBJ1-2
CSASPIGGYTF
TGCAGTGCCTCTCCTATAGGTGGCTACACCTTC
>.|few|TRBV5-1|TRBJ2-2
CASSQSSGNTGELFF
TGCGCCAGCAGTCAATCCAGCGGGAACACCGGGGAGCTGTTTTTT
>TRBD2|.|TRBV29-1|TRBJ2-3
CSVGLAGGRDTQYF
TGCAGCGTAGGACTAGCGGGAGGTCGGGATACGCAGTATTTT
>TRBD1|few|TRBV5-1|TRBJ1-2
CASSETGAGYGYTF
TGCGCCAGCAGCGAGACAGGGGCAGGCTATGGCTACACCTTC
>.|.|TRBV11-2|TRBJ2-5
CASSLWSGRSGETQYF
TGTGCCAGCAGCTTATGGAGCGGCCGTAGTGGGGAGACCCAGTACTTC
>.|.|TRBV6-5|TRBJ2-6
CASSYSLASGANVLTF
TGTGCCAGCAGTTACTCTTTGGCTTCTGGGGCCAACGTCCTGACTTTC
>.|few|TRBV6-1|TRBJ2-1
CASIRGLSDYNEQFF
TGTGCCAGCATCCGCGGACTCTCGGACTACAATGAGCAGTTCTTC
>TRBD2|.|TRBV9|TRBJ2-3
CASSGRSREGSPDTQYF
TGTGCCAGCAGCGGCCGTAGCAGGGAGGGTTCCCCAGATACGCAGTATTTT
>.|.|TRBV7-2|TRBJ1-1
CASSLTGGLSTEAFF
TGTGCCAGCAGCTTAACCGGTGGATTAAGCACTGAAGCTTTCTTT
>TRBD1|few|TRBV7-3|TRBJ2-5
CASSSPGTGGGLQETQYF
TGTGCCAGCAGCTCACCCGGGACAGGGGGGGGTCTACAAGAGACCCAGTACTTC